Below are 10 T cell receptor beta chains sequenced from a single sample in a study of breast tumors, draining lymph nodes, adjacent tissues. Axillary draining lymph nodes of breast cancer patients supplied the node samples. TCRdb processed the multiplex PCR reads anew with MiXCR; each CDR3 protein has one entry. The sample contains about 180,000 distinct CDR3 sequences, approximately 33% of which appear only once. The sequenced material came from axillary lymph node tissue. Receptor source: a female donor with breast cancer. Some clones in this sample may be carry-over from other donors' samples.

Many counts were recorded for this clonotype. The chain's CDR3 is CASSLGRPQETQYF. Written as DNA, the CDR3 is TGTGCCAGCAGCTTAGGGCGGCCCCAAGAGACCCAGTACTTC. This chain connects TRBV11-2 to TRBJ2-5; unclear D gene. Germline assignment: CDR1 SGHAT and CDR2 FQNNGV. V was pared by 1 base and J by 1 base, with 7 bases between. The CDR3 is made up of 14 amino acids. Combining the CDR3 with reference TRBV11-2 and TRBJ2-5 gives the whole variable domain EAGVAQSPRYKIIEKRQSVAFWCNPISGHATLYWYQQILGQGPKLLIQFQNNGVVDDSQLPKDRFSAERLKGVDSTLKIQPAKLEDSAVYLCASSLGRPQETQYFGPGTRLLVL.

This sequence joins TRBV18 and TRBJ2-7; perhaps TRBD2 as D (5 bases). CDR1 KGHSH and CDR2 LQKENI come from the germline V gene. CDR3 length equals 14 residues. Trimming took off 0 bases at V and 6 bases at J, with 12 bases between the two ends. This CDR3 is CASSPPGRRGEQYF. The CDR3 bases are TGTGCCAGCTCACCACCTGGGCGTCGGGGCGAGCAGTACTTC.

This clonotype was counted many times. The rearrangement uses TRBV11-3 and TRBJ1-6; the D is unclear. With 6 bases removed from V and 8 bases from J, the gap between germline ends came to 11 bases. CDR1 and CDR2 from the germline V gene are SGHNT and YENEEA. This CDR3 has 13 residues. CDR3 residues: CASSPQRDSPLHF. The CDR3 DNA reads TGTGCCAGCAGTCCGCAGAGGGATTCACCCCTCCACTTT.

This clonotype was recorded at least ten times. The gene calls are TRBV20-1 and TRBJ2-5; 8 nucleotides align to TRBD2. The CDR3 length is 16 residues. Germline trimming cut 0 bases from V and 4 bases from J; bases unmatched to any gene: 10. Germline CDR1 is DFQATT and CDR2 is SNEGSKA (reference sequence). The CDR3 spells CSAREPGTRRAETQYF. The CDR3 DNA is TGCAGTGCTAGAGAACCCGGGACTAGACGGGCAGAGACCCAGTACTTC.

This clonotype was counted between two and nine times. The chain carries TRBV29-1 and TRBJ1-4; D perhaps matches TRBD1 (6 bases). CDR1 is SQVTM, CDR2 ANQGSEA, per germline. Trimming cost V 7 bases and J 2 bases, with 11 bases left between them. CDR3 length: 13 residues. The CDR3: CSATGGTNEKLFF. The CDR3 bases are TGCAGCGCGACCGGGGGCACTAATGAAAAACTGTTTTTT.

In this sample, this clonotype turned up many times. CDR3 DNA sequence: TGTGCCAGCACTTGGGTAGGGGGATCTGGAAACACCATATATTTT. It translates to CASTWVGGSGNTIYF. The chain employs TRBV6-1 and TRBJ1-3, with D possibly being TRBD1 (6 bases). This CDR3 has 15 residues. Trimming shortened V by 7 bases and J by 1 base, and 14 bases separated the two germline ends. Germline CDR1 and CDR2: MNHNS and SASEGT.

The sample holds many counts of this clonotype. The chain couples TRBV20-1 to TRBJ2-7; tentative D call: TRBD2 (5 bases). Trimming cost V 1 base and J 2 bases, with 12 bases left between them. CDR3 length: 14 residues. Looked up from germline, CDR1 is DFQATT and CDR2 is SNEGSKA (reference sequence). DNA of the CDR3: TGCAGTGCTAGAGTCCCGGGAAGCACCTACGAGCAGTACTTC. Its translation: CSARVPGSTYEQYF.

There are a few counts of this clonotype. A read error may explain this, as a much larger clone is one base away. The gene calls are TRBV20-1 and TRBJ1-2; D is unresolved. The CDR3 totals 10 residues. The V and J ends lost 6 bases and 4 bases respectively, with 6 bases between them. Germline assignment: CDR1 DFQATT and CDR2 SNEGSKA (reference sequence). CDR3 sequence: CSATAYGYTF. CDR3 DNA: TGCAGTGCCACAGCCTATGGCTACACCTTC.

There are many counts of this clonotype. This chain uses TRBV12-3 or TRBV12-4 with TRBJ1-2, with D hard to call. V was shortened by 0 bases and J by 5 bases, with 10 bases between the two germline ends. This CDR3 has 14 residues. CDR3 amino acids: CASSLAQEWYGYTF. DNA for the CDR3: TGTGCCAGCAGTTTAGCGCAGGAGTGGTATGGCTACACCTTC.

This clonotype came up a few times. The chain links TRBV6-5 to TRBJ2-1; D could derive from TRBD1 or TRBD2 (5 bases each). CDR3 size: 14 residues. Germline CDR1 is MNHEY and CDR2 is SVGAGI. The V end lost 5 bases, the J end lost 2 bases, and 10 bases lay between the germline ends. This CDR3 is CASSTGTAYNEQFF. In DNA form, the CDR3 reads TGTGCCAGCAGTACCGGGACGGCCTACAATGAGCAGTTCTTC.